The next 21 T cell receptor beta chains were all read from a single sample in a study of blood T cell repertoires in COVID-19 (dated by TCRdb to the early 2020s). The library was obtained by the immunoSEQ multiplex PCR assay. TCRdb carries this immuneACCESS record with in-frame sequences only. Its versions omit some clonotypes, under half of them owing to an unresolved V gene in the studies checked, with the rest unexplained. Present in this sample are 80,000 to 100,000 clones, around 79% of which were seen just once. About 16% of the sample goes to the ten largest clones. The sequenced material came from peripheral blood. The origin of the receptors is a human donor in a cohort sampled during active COVID-19.

CDR3 region: CASTTGETGANVLTF. CDR3 sequence (DNA): TGTGCCAGCACCACAGGGGAAACTGGGGCCAACGTCCTGACTTTC. J is TRBJ2-6 and V is TRBV6-6; TRBD1 aligns across 7 bases. Germline loops: CDR1 MNHNY, CDR2 SVGAGI (reference sequence). Germline trimming cut 7 bases from V and 2 bases from J; bases unmatched to any gene: 5. This CDR3 has 15 amino acids.

V usage is TRBV21-1 and J usage is TRBJ1-2; the D call of TRBD1 is as the table states it, not checked on the DNA. TRBV21-1 represents a pseudogene. CDR3 size: 16 residues. CDR3 DNA: TGTGCCAGCAGCGACTTCGGACAGCTAGCTAACTATGGCTACACCTTC. Translation: CASSDFGQLANYGYTF.

The rearrangement joins TRBV4-2 to TRBJ2-2, with a tentative D call TRBD2 (6 bases). Germline CDR1 reads LGHNA; CDR2 reads YNFKEQ. This CDR3 is 17 amino acids long. With 0 bases removed from V and 7 bases from J, the gap between germline ends came to 18 bases. Here the CDR3 DNA reads TGTGCCAGCAGCCAAGATACACTAGCTTTCCCGGGCGGGGAGCTGTTTTTT. Encoded protein: CASSQDTLAFPGGELFF.

This clone was counted only a few times. This chain connects TRBV6-5 to TRBJ2-7, with D possibly being TRBD1 (5 bases). Germline CDR1 reads MNHEY; CDR2 reads SVGAGI. Trimming took 2 bases from V and 2 from J, leaving 10 bases between them. CDR3 length: 14 residues. The CDR3 loop is CASSYGQGTYEQYF. In DNA form, the CDR3 reads TGTGCCAGCAGTTACGGGCAGGGTACCTACGAGCAGTACTTC.

This clone was seen just once. The chain uses TRBV6-2 or TRBV6-3 and TRBJ2-7, with D possibly matching TRBD2 (5 bases). CDR3 length equals 16 residues. Germline V gene lookup returns CDR1 MNHEY and CDR2 SVGEGT. V was cut by 5 bases and J by 7 bases, with 24 bases left in between. The DNA of the CDR3 is TGTGCCAGCAGTCGTGGTGTTCGAGCGGTCCTCAGGGAGCAGTACGTC. Translation gives CASSRGVRAVLREQYV.

V usage is TRBV9 and J usage is TRBJ1-2; 8 bases map to TRBD1. Trimming removed 0 bases from V and 1 base from J; junction bases left unmatched: 14. The V gene's germline CDR1 is SGDLS and CDR2 YYNGEE. The CDR3 covers 19 residues. CDR3 protein: CASSVEDREPGYNNYGYTF. The DNA of the CDR3 is TGTGCCAGCAGCGTAGAGGACAGGGAGCCAGGATATAATAACTATGGCTACACCTTC.

With regard to this clone: In the same sample, other DNA sequences code for this CDR3. The V gene is TRBV2, the J gene TRBJ2-7, with TRBD1 matching 9 bases. Trimming took 6 bases from V and 0 from J; bases not matched to a gene: 3. Germline lookup yields CDR1 SNHLY and CDR2 FYNNEI. This CDR3 is built from 14 residues. CDR3: CASSGQGYSYEQYF. The CDR3 DNA sequence: TGTGCCAGCAGCGGACAGGGGTACTCCTACGAGCAGTACTTC. The whole variable domain, remainder taken from reference TRBV2 and TRBJ2-7, is EPEVTQTPSHQVTQMGQEVILRCVPISNHLYFYWYRQILGQKVEFLVSFYNNEISEKSEIFDDQFSVERPDGSNFTLKIRSTKLEDSAMYFCASSGQGYSYEQYFGPGTRLTVT.

The CDR3 DNA is TGTGCCAGCAGCTTGTATACCGGGGAGCTGTTTTTT. It yields the protein CASSLYTGELFF. The chain has TRBV5-6 and TRBJ2-2; D gene uncertain. Trimming cost V 1 base and J 5 bases, with 3 bases left between them. The CDR3 covers 12 residues. From germline, CDR1 is SGHDT and CDR2 YYEEEE.

The V and J genes are TRBV14 and TRBJ2-6; a weak D match, TRBD2 (5 bases). The CDR3 runs 14 residues. V lost 4 bases and J lost 13, with 17 bases in between. Germline assignment: CDR1 SGHDN and CDR2 FVKESK. CDR3: CASSPPGVTQVLTF. The CDR3 DNA is TGTGCCAGCAGCCCACCCGGGGTTACTCAGGTCCTGACTTTC.

This clone was observed once. The V gene is TRBV28, the J gene TRBJ1-2; unclear D gene. The CDR3 runs to 13 residues. V lost 6 bases to trimming and J lost 4 bases, with 12 bases between them. Germline V gives CDR1 MDHEN, CDR2 SYDVKM. The CDR3 protein is CASRDPGGYGYTF. The CDR3 DNA follows: TGTGCCAGCAGGGATCCGGGAGGCTATGGCTACACCTTC.

The chain combines TRBV24-1 with TRBJ2-6; 11 bases are shared with TRBD2. Germline values: CDR1 KGHDR, CDR2 SFDVKD. V was clipped by 5 bases and J by 3 bases; unmatched bases: 5. The CDR3 has 17 amino acids. CDR3 coding DNA: TGTGCCACCAGTGGCACTAGCGGGAGTAGTGGGGCCAACGTCCTGACTTTC. This encodes CATSGTSGSSGANVLTF.

The chain employs TRBV30 and TRBJ1-5; TRBD1 matches at 12 bases. Trimming took 2 bases from V and 15 from J; bases not matched to a gene: 14. This CDR3 has 15 amino acids. Germline assignment: CDR1 GTSNPN and CDR2 SVGIG (reference sequence). In DNA form, the CDR3 reads TGTGCCTGGAGTTCACCGGGACAGGGGGCCATAATCCCGCATTTT. Residues: CAWSSPGQGAIIPHF.

This clone is a singleton in its sample. The chain recombines TRBV28 with TRBJ2-2, with 9 bases that match TRBD2. The CDR3 covers 15 residues. Trimming removed 6 bases from V and 4 bases from J; junction bases left unmatched: 6. Germline V lookup: CDR1 MDHEN, CDR2 SYDVKM. The CDR3 loop is CASSTREGGTGELFF. CDR3 bases: TGTGCCAGCAGCACGCGGGAGGGGGGCACCGGGGAGCTGTTTTTT.

A single count supports this clone. The chain carries TRBV28 and TRBJ2-3; D is possibly TRBD2 (6 bases). Trimming cost V 6 bases and J 1 base, with 14 bases left between them. Per the germline V gene, CDR1 is MDHEN and CDR2 is SYDVKM. The CDR3 is 15 residues long. The CDR3 is CASSAPGLRTDTQYF. The CDR3 region has the DNA TGTGCCAGCAGCGCGCCGGGACTTCGCACAGATACGCAGTATTTT.

The chain employs TRBV19 and TRBJ2-3; D call uncertain. Germline assignment: CDR1 LNHDA and CDR2 SQIVND (reference sequence). This CDR3 is 15 amino acids long. Trimming pared 1 base from V and 0 bases from J, leaving 8 bases between. CDR3 region: CASSIGVTSTDTQYF. The CDR3 DNA is TGTGCCAGTAGTATAGGTGTCACTAGCACAGATACGCAGTATTTT.

The chain links TRBV2 to TRBJ2-7; D is possibly TRBD1 (6 bases). The V gene's germline CDR1 is SNHLY and CDR2 FYNNEI. The CDR3 contains 14 residues. The V end lost 6 bases, the J end lost 3 bases, and 15 bases lay between the germline ends. The CDR3 DNA is TGTGCCAGCAGAGGGGACATGGACCTCTACGAGCAGTACGTC. As protein: CASRGDMDLYEQYV.

The rearrangement uses TRBV6-5 and TRBJ1-6; 7 nucleotides agree with TRBD1. V dropped 7 bases and J dropped 7; count of bases not matched to a gene: 10. Germline V CDR1 and CDR2: MNHEY, SVGAGI. The CDR3 has 15 amino acids. The CDR3: CASNRDRSLNSPLHF. The DNA of the CDR3 is TGTGCCAGCAACCGGGACAGAAGCTTAAATTCACCCCTCCACTTT.

A note on this clone: The junction shows a germline mismatch at one end, possibly a read error. V is TRBV5-5 and J is TRBJ1-6; the match to TRBD1 covers 7 bases. This CDR3 contains 17 residues. The germline V gene encodes CDR1 SGHKS and CDR2 YYEKEE (reference sequence). This CDR3 reads CASSSFGQASSFSTLHF. For the CDR3, the DNA is TGTGCCAGCAGCTCGTTCGGACAGGCTAGTAGTTTTTCAACCCTCCACTTT.

This clone has just a few counts. For the CDR3, the DNA is TGTGCCAGCAGTTTTGTAGGGACAGGGATTTCACCCCTCCACTTT. It yields the protein CASSFVGTGISPLHF. V usage is TRBV27 and J usage is TRBJ1-6; 9 bases are a match to TRBD1. In germline, CDR1 is MNHEY, CDR2 SMNVEV (reference sequence). The CDR3 contains 15 residues. Germline trimming cut 3 bases from V and 9 bases from J; bases unmatched to any gene: 6.

This clone was seen a handful of times. V is TRBV5-1 and J is TRBJ2-2, with D hard to call. Germline assignment: CDR1 SGHRS and CDR2 YFSETQ. The germline V and J ends were trimmed by 0 bases and 3 bases, with 12 bases remaining between them. CDR3 length equals 16 residues. The CDR3 nucleotides are TGCGCCAGCAGCTTGGCAGAAAACACCTACACCGGGGAGCTGTTTTTT. Amino acid sequence: CASSLAENTYTGELFF.

The V gene is TRBV25-1, the J gene TRBJ1-1; 9 bases map to TRBD1. The CDR3 is 17 amino acids. The V and J ends lost 4 bases and 5 bases, in that order; junction bases with no gene match: 14. Germline V CDR1 and CDR2: MGHDK, SYGVNS. In DNA form, the CDR3 reads TGTGCCAGCAGTGGCGGGGACAGGGTAACATCAAGTACTGAAGCTTTCTTT. Protein product: CASSGGDRVTSSTEAFF.